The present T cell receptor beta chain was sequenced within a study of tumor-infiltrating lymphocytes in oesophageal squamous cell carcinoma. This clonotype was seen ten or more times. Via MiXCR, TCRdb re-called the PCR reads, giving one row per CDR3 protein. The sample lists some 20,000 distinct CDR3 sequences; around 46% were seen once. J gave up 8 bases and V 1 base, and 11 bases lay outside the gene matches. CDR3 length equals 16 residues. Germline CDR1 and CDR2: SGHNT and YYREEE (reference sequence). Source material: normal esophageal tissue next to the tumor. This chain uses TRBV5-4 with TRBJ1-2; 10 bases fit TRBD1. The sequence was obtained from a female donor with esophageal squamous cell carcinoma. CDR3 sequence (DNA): TGTGCCAGCAGCTTGATATGGGGACAGGGGAAAGGGGGCTACACCTTC. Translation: CASSLIWGQGKGGYTF.